This entry lists 9 T cell receptor beta chains sequenced from one sample in a study of cytomegalovirus exposure and HLA in healthy donors. PCR used 60 Vbeta primers and 13 Jbeta primers. Some clones are missing from TCRdb's copy, which holds only in-frame ones; the method was immunoSEQ multiplex PCR. The top ten hold under 3% of the sample, which has roughly 140,000 clones, 64% seen once. Sequencing was carried out using PBMCs. These receptors were taken from a woman in her thirties in good health and CMV-seropositive.

The chain recombines TRBV6-5 with TRBJ2-1, with D uncertain. Trimming cost V 6 bases and J 8 bases, with 17 bases left between them. Germline V lookup: CDR1 MNHEY, CDR2 SVGAGI. The CDR3 spans 14 residues. In DNA, the CDR3 is TGTGCCAGCAGGAGAAATCTGACATCGGATGAGCAGTTCTTC. Translated: CASRRNLTSDEQFF.

The V gene is TRBV7-9, the J gene TRBJ1-3, with D perhaps matching TRBD1 (5 bases). Trimming cost V 7 bases and J 2 bases, with 12 bases left between them. Germline V gene lookup returns CDR1 SEHNR and CDR2 FQNEAQ (reference sequence). The length of the CDR3 is 14 residues. CDR3 loop: CASNQGAPGNTIYF. Here the CDR3 DNA reads TGTGCCAGCAACCAGGGTGCGCCTGGAAACACCATATATTTT. Filled out from reference TRBV7-9 and TRBJ1-3, the complete variable domain reads DTGVSQNPRHKITKRGQNVTFRCDPISEHNRLYWYRQTLGQGPEFLTYFQNEAQLEKSRLLSDRFSAERPKGSFSTLEIQRTEQGDSAMYLCASNQGAPGNTIYFGEGSWLTVV.

The chain couples TRBV19 to TRBJ2-5, with TRBD2 matching 7 bases. The CDR3 sequence is 14 residues long. V trimming: 3 bases; J trimming: 5 bases; junction bases outside the gene matches: 6. Germline-derived CDR1 and CDR2 are LNHDA and SQIVND (reference sequence). The CDR3 reads CASSITKGGETQYF. In DNA, the CDR3 is TGTGCCAGTAGTATTACTAAGGGAGGGGAGACCCAGTACTTC.

The chain recombines TRBV5-4 with TRBJ2-5; D might be TRBD2 (5 bases). V gave up 4 bases and J gave up 5 bases, with 6 bases separating them. CDR3 length: 11 amino acids. Germline loops: CDR1 SGHNT, CDR2 YYREEE (reference sequence). The CDR3 DNA reads as TGTGCCAGCAGCCCGGGGGAGACCCAGTACTTC. Its protein product is CASSPGETQYF.

This clone was counted a single time. The V call is TRBV5-1, the J call TRBJ2-7; 8 bases match TRBD1. Trimming at V came to 4 bases and at J to 1 base, leaving 4 bases not matched to a gene. CDR1 is SGHRS, CDR2 YFSETQ, per germline. The CDR3 runs to 14 residues. The CDR3 region has the DNA TGCGCCAGCAGCGTTACAGGGGGGTCCTACGAGCAGTACTTC. It is translated as CASSVTGGSYEQYF.

The chain carries TRBV13 and TRBJ2-7, with D perhaps matching TRBD2 (5 bases). Germline V gene sequence: CDR1 PRHDT, CDR2 FYEKMQ (reference sequence). The CDR3 is made up of 14 amino acids. V lost 4 bases and J 6 bases, leaving 16 bases between the germline ends. CDR3 residues: CASSSGLGRGEQYF. DNA of the CDR3: TGTGCCAGCAGCTCCGGACTGGGGAGAGGCGAGCAGTACTTC.

The V call is TRBV13, the J call TRBJ2-3, with TRBD1 matching over 7 bases. J was trimmed by 6 bases and V by 5 bases; bases with no gene match: 5. CDR1 is PRHDT, CDR2 FYEKMQ, per germline (reference sequence). The CDR3 is 13 residues long. In nucleotides, the CDR3 is TGTGCCAGCAGCGACCCGACAGGGGATACGCAGTATTTT. Translated, it gives CASSDPTGDTQYF.

The rearrangement links TRBV7-8 to TRBJ2-7; TRBD1 aligns across 9 bases. Germline-derived CDR1 and CDR2 are SGHVS and FQNEAQ. Germline trimming cut 1 base from V and 4 bases from J; bases unmatched to any gene: 5. This CDR3 spans 15 amino acids. In DNA form, the CDR3 reads TGTGCCAGCAGCTTAGGCCGGACAGGGGCTTACGAGCAGTACTTC. Its translation is CASSLGRTGAYEQYF.

This clone was counted a few times. For the CDR3, the DNA is TGTGCTACCACAGGACCGGGCCGGGATCAGCCCCAGCATTTT. This gives the protein CATTGPGRDQPQHF. This sequence joins TRBV6-5 and TRBJ1-5; D perhaps matches TRBD1 (5 bases). The CDR3 is made up of 14 amino acids. Germline CDR1 and CDR2: MNHEY and SVGAGI.